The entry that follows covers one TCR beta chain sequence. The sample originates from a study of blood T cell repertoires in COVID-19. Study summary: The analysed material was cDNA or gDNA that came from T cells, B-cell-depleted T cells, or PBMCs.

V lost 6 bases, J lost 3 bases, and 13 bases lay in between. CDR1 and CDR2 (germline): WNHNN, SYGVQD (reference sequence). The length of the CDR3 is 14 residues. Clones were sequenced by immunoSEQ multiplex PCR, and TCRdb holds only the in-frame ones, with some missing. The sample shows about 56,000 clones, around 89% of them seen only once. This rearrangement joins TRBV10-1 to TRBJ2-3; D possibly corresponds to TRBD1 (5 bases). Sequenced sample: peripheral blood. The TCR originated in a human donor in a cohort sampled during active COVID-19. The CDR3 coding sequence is TGCGCCAGCAGCAGGACATCCAGGACAGATACGCAGTATTTT. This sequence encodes CASSRTSRTDTQYF.